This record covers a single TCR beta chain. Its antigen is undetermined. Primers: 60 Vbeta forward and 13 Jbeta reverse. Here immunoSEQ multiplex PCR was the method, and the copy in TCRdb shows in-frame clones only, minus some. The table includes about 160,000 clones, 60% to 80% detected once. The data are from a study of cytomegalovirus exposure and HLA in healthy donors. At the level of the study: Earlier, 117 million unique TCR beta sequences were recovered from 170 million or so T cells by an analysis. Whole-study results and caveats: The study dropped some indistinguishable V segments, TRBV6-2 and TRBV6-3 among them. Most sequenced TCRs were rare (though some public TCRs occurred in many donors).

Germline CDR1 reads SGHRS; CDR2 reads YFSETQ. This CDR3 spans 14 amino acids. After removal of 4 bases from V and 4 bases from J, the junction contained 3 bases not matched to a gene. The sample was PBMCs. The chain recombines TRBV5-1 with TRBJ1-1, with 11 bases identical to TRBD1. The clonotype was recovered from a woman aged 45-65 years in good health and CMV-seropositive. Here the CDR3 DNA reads TGCGCCAGCAGCATGGGACAGGGGGGCACTGAAGCTTTCTTT. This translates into CASSMGQGGTEAFF.